This is a list of T cell receptor beta chains from one sample in a study of siplizumab effects on memory and regulatory T cells. TCRdb's table, derived via immunoSEQ multiplex PCR, lists solely in-frame clones and lacks some. The top ten hold around 1.8% of the sample, which has some 65,000 clones, approximately 88% seen once. Sequencing was done on a sample of Tregs sorted from blood. These receptors were taken from a human donor in good health. CDR3s include the opening cysteine and the closing phenylalanine or tryptophan. A D gene is named only where the DNA matches it firmly. Rows give clone size only sometimes, using once, few, many, or a class for an expanded clone.

V gene: TRBV7-2
J gene: TRBJ2-7
clone size: NA
D gene: TRBD1
CDR3 DNA: TGTGCCAGCAGCTTAGACAGGGGGCCCTACGAGCAGTACTTC
CDR3 protein: CASSLDRGPYEQYF

V gene: TRBV11-3
J gene: TRBJ1-2
clone size: NA
D gene: NA
CDR3 DNA: TGTGCCAGCAGCTTAGACAGCTATGGCTACACCTTC
CDR3 protein: CASSLDSYGYTF

V gene: TRBV11-3
J gene: TRBJ2-5
clone size: once
D gene: NA
CDR3 DNA: TGTGCCAGCAGCTCCGGGGGACTGTACCAAGAGACCCAGTACTTC
CDR3 protein: CASSSGGLYQETQYF

V gene: TRBV15
J gene: TRBJ2-1
clone size: NA
D gene: NA
CDR3 DNA: TGTGCCACCAGCAGAGATATGAGGGGTGAGCAGTTCTTC
CDR3 protein: CATSRDMRGEQFF

V gene: TRBV28
J gene: TRBJ1-6
clone size: NA
D gene: TRBD1
CDR3 DNA: TGTGCCAGCAGTTTAGGGGGACAGGGCAAGGCACCCCTCCACTTT
CDR3 protein: CASSLGGQGKAPLHF

V gene: TRBV7-2
J gene: TRBJ1-2
clone size: NA
D gene: TRBD1
CDR3 DNA: TGTGCCAGCAGCTCCTATGGGGGAGGGACAGGGGCCAAAACCTTC
CDR3 protein: CASSSYGGGTGAKTF

V gene: TRBV5-1
J gene: TRBJ2-3
clone size: NA
D gene: NA
CDR3 DNA: TGCGCCAGCAGCTTGTTTGCAGGGGCAACGAGCACAGATACGCAGTATTTT
CDR3 protein: CASSLFAGATSTDTQYF

V gene: TRBV6-5
J gene: TRBJ2-1
clone size: NA
D gene: NA
CDR3 DNA: TGTGCCAGCAGTCGGAGTGGGGGGGGCGTGAATGAGCAGTTCTTC
CDR3 protein: CASSRSGGGVNEQFF

V gene: TRBV9
J gene: TRBJ2-2
clone size: NA
D gene: TRBD1
CDR3 DNA: TGTGCCAGCAGCCTCAGGGGGAGTGGCACCGGGGAGCTGTTTTTT
CDR3 protein: CASSLRGSGTGELFF

V gene: TRBV18
J gene: TRBJ1-5
clone size: few
D gene: NA
CDR3 DNA: TGTGCCAGCTCACGAGGGGGAACCTCAGATCAGCCCCAGCATTTT
CDR3 protein: CASSRGGTSDQPQHF

V gene: TRBV11-2
J gene: TRBJ2-1
clone size: NA
D gene: NA
CDR3 DNA: TGTGCCAGCAGCCCTCGGACTACCGTCAGGGATGAGCAGTTCTTC
CDR3 protein: CASSPRTTVRDEQFF

V gene: TRBV6-6
J gene: TRBJ2-4
clone size: NA
D gene: TRBD1
CDR3 DNA: TGTGCCAGCAGTCCCGGGACAGGGATGGCCAAAAACATTCAGTACTTC
CDR3 protein: CASSPGTGMAKNIQYF

V gene: TRBV29-1
J gene: TRBJ2-3
clone size: NA
D gene: TRBD1
CDR3 DNA: TGCAGCGTTGATTCCAGGGGGACAGATACGCAGTATTTT
CDR3 protein: CSVDSRGTDTQYF

V gene: TRBV27
J gene: TRBJ1-1
clone size: NA
D gene: NA
CDR3 DNA: TGTGCCAGCAGTAGAGGGATTTGGGAGACTGAAGCTTTCTTT
CDR3 protein: CASSRGIWETEAFF

V gene: TRBV4-3
J gene: TRBJ2-1
clone size: NA
D gene: NA
CDR3 DNA: TGCGCCAGCAGCCAAGTCGGAGGCTCCTACAATGAGCAGTTCTTC
CDR3 protein: CASSQVGGSYNEQFF

V gene: TRBV5-1
J gene: TRBJ1-2
clone size: NA
D gene: NA
CDR3 DNA: TGCGCCAGCAGCTTGGGACTGATCTATGGCTACACCTTC
CDR3 protein: CASSLGLIYGYTF

V gene: TRBV10-3
J gene: TRBJ2-3
clone size: NA
D gene: NA
CDR3 DNA: TGTGCCATCAGCGCAGGGAGGCCAGATACGCAGTATTTT
CDR3 protein: CAISAGRPDTQYF

V gene: TRBV19
J gene: TRBJ2-3
clone size: few
D gene: NA
CDR3 DNA: TGTGCCAGTAGCCGGCGTGGGGATAGGGGCACAGATACGCAGTATTTT
CDR3 protein: CASSRRGDRGTDTQYF

V gene: TRBV15
J gene: TRBJ1-5
clone size: NA
D gene: NA
CDR3 DNA: TGTGCCACCAGCAGAGATTCTCCCGGTCAGCCCCAGCATTTT
CDR3 protein: CATSRDSPGQPQHF

V gene: TRBV6-6
J gene: TRBJ2-7
clone size: few
D gene: NA
CDR3 DNA: TGTGCCAGCAGTTACGGGGCAGCCTACGAGCAGTACTTC
CDR3 protein: CASSYGAAYEQYF

V gene: TRBV5-1
J gene: TRBJ2-5
clone size: NA
D gene: NA
CDR3 DNA: TGCGCCAGCAGCCAACAAGAGACCCAGTACTTC
CDR3 protein: CASSQQETQYF

V gene: TRBV7-2
J gene: TRBJ2-2
clone size: NA
D gene: TRBD2
CDR3 DNA: TGTGCCAGCAGCCAACCCGGGAGGGGGAGGAACACCGGGGAGCTGTTTTTT
CDR3 protein: CASSQPGRGRNTGELFF

V gene: TRBV5-1
J gene: TRBJ2-3
clone size: NA
D gene: NA
CDR3 DNA: TGCGCCAGCAGCGGGGGTCAGGGACTTGCTCGCACAGATACGCAGTATTTT
CDR3 protein: CASSGGQGLARTDTQYF

V gene: TRBV7-3
J gene: TRBJ1-5
clone size: NA
D gene: TRBD1
CDR3 DNA: TGTGCCAGCAGCTTAGACAGGGGCCAGCCCCAGCATTTT
CDR3 protein: CASSLDRGQPQHF

V gene: TRBV15
J gene: TRBJ2-5
clone size: NA
D gene: TRBD2
CDR3 DNA: TGTGCCACCAGCAGAGTTTTTAGCGGGGAAGAGACCCAGTACTTC
CDR3 protein: CATSRVFSGEETQYF

V gene: TRBV19
J gene: TRBJ2-7
clone size: few
D gene: NA
CDR3 DNA: TGTGCCAGTCGTGCGGTATCTCAGCCGGACAGTCCGTCGACGGAGCAGTACTTC
CDR3 protein: CASRAVSQPDSPSTEQYF

V gene: TRBV6-5
J gene: TRBJ2-3
clone size: NA
D gene: NA
CDR3 DNA: TGTGCCAGCAGTTACTCGACGGTTAGCACAGATACGCAGTATTTT
CDR3 protein: CASSYSTVSTDTQYF

V gene: TRBV28
J gene: TRBJ2-1
clone size: NA
D gene: NA
CDR3 DNA: TGTGCCAGCAGTTCTCCCTATGAGCAGTTCTTC
CDR3 protein: CASSSPYEQFF

V gene: TRBV5-4
J gene: TRBJ2-7
clone size: NA
D gene: NA
CDR3 DNA: TGTGCCAGCAGCTTAGTGTTCTACGAGCAGTACTTC
CDR3 protein: CASSLVFYEQYF

V gene: TRBV11-3
J gene: TRBJ2-3
clone size: NA
D gene: TRBD2
CDR3 DNA: TGTGCCAGCAGAAGGAGCGGGAGTGATACGCAGTATTTT
CDR3 protein: CASRRSGSDTQYF

V gene: TRBV25-1
J gene: TRBJ1-2
clone size: NA
D gene: NA
CDR3 DNA: TGTGCCAGCAGTGAAAGGTCCGGCGGCTACACCTTC
CDR3 protein: CASSERSGGYTF

V gene: TRBV5-1
J gene: TRBJ1-1
clone size: NA
D gene: NA
CDR3 DNA: TGCGCCAGCAGCTCAGGACAGAACACTGAAGCTTTCTTT
CDR3 protein: CASSSGQNTEAFF

V gene: TRBV5-1
J gene: TRBJ2-3
clone size: NA
D gene: NA
CDR3 DNA: TGCGCCAGCAGCATCCCCACAGATACGCAGTATTTT
CDR3 protein: CASSIPTDTQYF

V gene: TRBV7-2
J gene: TRBJ2-3
clone size: NA
D gene: TRBD2
CDR3 DNA: TGTGCCAGCAGCACACTAGCGGGTTCAGATACGCAGTATTTT
CDR3 protein: CASSTLAGSDTQYF

V gene: TRBV12-5
J gene: TRBJ1-2
clone size: NA
D gene: NA
CDR3 DNA: TGTGCTAGTGCCCAGGCTATCTATGGCTACACCTTC
CDR3 protein: CASAQAIYGYTF

V gene: TRBV5-1
J gene: TRBJ2-3
clone size: NA
D gene: NA
CDR3 DNA: TGCGCCAGCAGCGAAGGGGCTAGTGGCACAGATACGCAGTATTTT
CDR3 protein: CASSEGASGTDTQYF

V gene: TRBV5-6
J gene: TRBJ2-5
clone size: once
D gene: TRBD2
CDR3 DNA: TGTGCCAGCAGCTTCACTAGCGGGGAGACCCAGTACTTC
CDR3 protein: CASSFTSGETQYF

V gene: TRBV7-6
J gene: TRBJ2-1
clone size: once
D gene: TRBD2
CDR3 DNA: TGTGCCAGCAGACCGGGACTAGCGGGAGGAAGGGAGCAGTTCTTC
CDR3 protein: CASRPGLAGGREQFF

V gene: TRBV7-8
J gene: TRBJ1-1
clone size: NA
D gene: NA
CDR3 DNA: TGTGCCAGCCGCACAGGGCTGAACACTGAAGCTTTCTTT
CDR3 protein: CASRTGLNTEAFF

V gene: TRBV29-1
J gene: TRBJ1-1
clone size: NA
D gene: NA
CDR3 DNA: TGCAGCGTTGGGGCCGGGACACCGAACACTGAAGCTTTCTTT
CDR3 protein: CSVGAGTPNTEAFF

V gene: TRBV5-4
J gene: TRBJ2-3
clone size: NA
D gene: TRBD2
CDR3 DNA: TGTGCCAGCAGCCGGACTAGCGGGAGCGAGGATACGCAGTATTTT
CDR3 protein: CASSRTSGSEDTQYF

V gene: TRBV19
J gene: TRBJ2-7
clone size: NA
D gene: NA
CDR3 DNA: TGTGCCAGTCGCCGGCGGGGCGGCTACGAGCAGTACTTC
CDR3 protein: CASRRRGGYEQYF

V gene: TRBV6-4
J gene: TRBJ2-6
clone size: NA
D gene: NA
CDR3 DNA: TGTGCCAGCAGTCCAGGGGACTCTGGGGCCAACGTCCTGACTTTC
CDR3 protein: CASSPGDSGANVLTF

V gene: TRBV29-1
J gene: TRBJ1-1
clone size: few
D gene: NA
CDR3 DNA: TGCAGCGCCGGGGAGCCATTGAACACTGAAGCTTTCTTT
CDR3 protein: CSAGEPLNTEAFF

V gene: TRBV7-2
J gene: TRBJ2-2
clone size: NA
D gene: TRBD2
CDR3 DNA: TGTGCCAGCAGCTTACGGGGGGGCACCGGGGAGCTGTTTTTT
CDR3 protein: CASSLRGGTGELFF